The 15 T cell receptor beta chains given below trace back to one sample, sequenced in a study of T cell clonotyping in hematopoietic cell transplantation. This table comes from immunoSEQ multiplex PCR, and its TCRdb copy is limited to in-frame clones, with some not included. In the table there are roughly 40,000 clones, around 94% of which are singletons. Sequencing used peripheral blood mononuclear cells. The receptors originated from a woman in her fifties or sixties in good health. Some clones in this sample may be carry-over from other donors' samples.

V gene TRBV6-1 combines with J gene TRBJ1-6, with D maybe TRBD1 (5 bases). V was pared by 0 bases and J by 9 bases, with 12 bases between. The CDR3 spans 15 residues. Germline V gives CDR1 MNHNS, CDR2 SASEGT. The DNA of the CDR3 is TGTGCCAGCAGTGAAGCGTCAGGGTTTGGTTCACCCCTCCACTTT. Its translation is CASSEASGFGSPLHF.

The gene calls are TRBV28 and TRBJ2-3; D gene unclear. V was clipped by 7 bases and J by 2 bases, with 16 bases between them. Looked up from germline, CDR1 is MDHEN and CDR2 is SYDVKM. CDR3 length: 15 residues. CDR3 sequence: CASKGQTSYTDTQYF. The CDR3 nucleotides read TGTGCCAGCAAGGGTCAAACGTCTTACACAGATACGCAGTATTTT.

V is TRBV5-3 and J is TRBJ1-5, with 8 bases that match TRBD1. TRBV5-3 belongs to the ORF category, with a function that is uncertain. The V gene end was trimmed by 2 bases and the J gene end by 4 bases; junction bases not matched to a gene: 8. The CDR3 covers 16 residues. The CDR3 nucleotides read TGTGCCAGAAGCTTCACCCGGACAGGGTCGAATCAGCCCCAGCATTTT. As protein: CARSFTRTGSNQPQHF.

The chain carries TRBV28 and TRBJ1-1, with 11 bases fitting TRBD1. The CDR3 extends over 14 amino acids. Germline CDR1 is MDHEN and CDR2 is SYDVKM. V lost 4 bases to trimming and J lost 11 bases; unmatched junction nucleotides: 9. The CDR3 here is CASSSSGTGGYAFF. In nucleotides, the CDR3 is TGTGCCAGCAGTTCTAGTGGGACAGGGGGATACGCTTTCTTT. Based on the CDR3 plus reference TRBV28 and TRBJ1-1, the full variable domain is DVKVTQSSRYLVKRTGEKVFLECVQDMDHENMFWYRQDPGLGLRLIYFSYDVKMKEKGDIPEGYSVSREKKERFSLILESASTNQTSMYLCASSSSGTGGYAFFGQGTRLTVV.

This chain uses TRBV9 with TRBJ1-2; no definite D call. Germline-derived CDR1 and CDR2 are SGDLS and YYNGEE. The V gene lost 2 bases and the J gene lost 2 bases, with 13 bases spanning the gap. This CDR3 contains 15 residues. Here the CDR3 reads CASSVTASQNYGYTF. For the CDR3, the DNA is TGTGCCAGCAGCGTCACCGCATCACAGAACTATGGCTACACCTTC.

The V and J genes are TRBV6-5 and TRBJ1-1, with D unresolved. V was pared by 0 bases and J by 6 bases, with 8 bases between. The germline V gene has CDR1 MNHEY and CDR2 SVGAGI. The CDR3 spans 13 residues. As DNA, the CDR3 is TGTGCCAGCAGTTACTCTGGAGCGTCTGAAGCTTTCTTT. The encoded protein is CASSYSGASEAFF.

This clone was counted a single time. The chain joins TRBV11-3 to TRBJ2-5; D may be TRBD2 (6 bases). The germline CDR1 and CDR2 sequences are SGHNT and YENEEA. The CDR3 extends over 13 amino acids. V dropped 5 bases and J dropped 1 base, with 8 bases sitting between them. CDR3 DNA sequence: TGTGCCAGCAGCCGGGGGAGCCAAGAGACCCAGTACTTC. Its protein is CASSRGSQETQYF.

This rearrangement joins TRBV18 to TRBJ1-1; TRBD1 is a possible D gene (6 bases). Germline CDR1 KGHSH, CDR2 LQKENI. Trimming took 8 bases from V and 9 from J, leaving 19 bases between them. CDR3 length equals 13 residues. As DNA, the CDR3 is TGTGCCAGCCGGGATCACGGGACACTTAAAGCTTTCTTT. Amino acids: CASRDHGTLKAFF. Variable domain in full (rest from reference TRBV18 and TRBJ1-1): NAGVMQNPRHLVRRRGQEARLRCSPMKGHSHVYWYRQLPEEGLKFMVYLQKENIIDESGMPKERFSAEFPKEGPSILRIQQVVRGDSAAYFCASRDHGTLKAFFGQGTRLTVV.

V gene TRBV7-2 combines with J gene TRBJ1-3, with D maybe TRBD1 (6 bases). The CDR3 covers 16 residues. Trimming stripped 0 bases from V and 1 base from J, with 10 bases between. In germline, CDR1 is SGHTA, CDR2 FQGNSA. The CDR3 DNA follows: TGTGCCAGCAGCTTAGCGAGTCAGGGGTCTGGAAACACCATATATTTT. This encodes CASSLASQGSGNTIYF.

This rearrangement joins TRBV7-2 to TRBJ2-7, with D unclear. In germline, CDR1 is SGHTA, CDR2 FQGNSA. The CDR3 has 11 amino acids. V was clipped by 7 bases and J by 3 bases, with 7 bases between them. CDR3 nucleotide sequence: TGTGCCAGCACCACAGACTACGAGCAGTACTTC. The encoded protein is CASTTDYEQYF.

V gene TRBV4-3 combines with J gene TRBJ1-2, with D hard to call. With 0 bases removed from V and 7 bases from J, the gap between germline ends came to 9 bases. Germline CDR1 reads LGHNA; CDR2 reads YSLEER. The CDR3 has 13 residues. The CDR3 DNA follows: TGCGCCAGCAGCCAAGATCTGGGGTCTGGCTACACCTTC. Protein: CASSQDLGSGYTF.

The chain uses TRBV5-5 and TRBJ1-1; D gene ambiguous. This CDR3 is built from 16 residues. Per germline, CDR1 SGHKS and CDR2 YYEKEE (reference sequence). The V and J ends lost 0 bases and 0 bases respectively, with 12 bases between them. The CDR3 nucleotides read TGTGCCAGCAGCTTGGGAGGGCCTCGCCTGAACACTGAAGCTTTCTTT. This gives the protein CASSLGGPRLNTEAFF.

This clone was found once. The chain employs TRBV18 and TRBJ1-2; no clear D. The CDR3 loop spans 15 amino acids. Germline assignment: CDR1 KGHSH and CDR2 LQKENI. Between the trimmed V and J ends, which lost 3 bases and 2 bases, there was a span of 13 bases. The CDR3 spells CASSPPRETNYGYTF. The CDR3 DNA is TGTGCCAGCTCACCCCCCCGCGAAACCAACTATGGCTACACCTTC. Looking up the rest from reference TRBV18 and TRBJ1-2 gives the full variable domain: NAGVMQNPRHLVRRRGQEARLRCSPMKGHSHVYWYRQLPEEGLKFMVYLQKENIIDESGMPKERFSAEFPKEGPSILRIQQVVRGDSAAYFCASSPPRETNYGYTFGSGTRLTVV.

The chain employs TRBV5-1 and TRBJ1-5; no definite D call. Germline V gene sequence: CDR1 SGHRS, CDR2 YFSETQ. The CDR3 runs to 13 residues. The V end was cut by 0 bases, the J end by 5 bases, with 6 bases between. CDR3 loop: CASSLDSYQPQHF. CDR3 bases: TGCGCCAGCAGCTTGGATAGTTATCAGCCCCAGCATTTT.

The CDR3 spells CAISAGPRGNTEAFF. The CDR3 DNA reads as TGTGCCATCAGTGCCGGACCGAGGGGGAACACTGAAGCTTTCTTT. The chain is built from TRBV10-3 and TRBJ1-1, with D possibly TRBD1 on 5 matching bases. The CDR3 contains 15 residues. Looked up from germline, CDR1 is ENHRY and CDR2 is SYGVKD. Trimming left V 4 bases short and J 1 base short, with 13 bases between.